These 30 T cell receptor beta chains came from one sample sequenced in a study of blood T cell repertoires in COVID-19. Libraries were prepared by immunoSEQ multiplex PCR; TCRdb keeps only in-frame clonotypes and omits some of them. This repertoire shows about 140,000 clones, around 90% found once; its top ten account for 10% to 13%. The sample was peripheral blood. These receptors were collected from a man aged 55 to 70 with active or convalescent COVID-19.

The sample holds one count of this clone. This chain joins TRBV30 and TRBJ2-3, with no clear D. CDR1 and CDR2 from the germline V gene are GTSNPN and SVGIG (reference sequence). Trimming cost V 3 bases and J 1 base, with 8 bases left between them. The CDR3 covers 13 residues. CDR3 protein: CAWRSAGTDTQYF. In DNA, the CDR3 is TGTGCCTGGAGGTCCGCGGGCACAGATACGCAGTATTTT.

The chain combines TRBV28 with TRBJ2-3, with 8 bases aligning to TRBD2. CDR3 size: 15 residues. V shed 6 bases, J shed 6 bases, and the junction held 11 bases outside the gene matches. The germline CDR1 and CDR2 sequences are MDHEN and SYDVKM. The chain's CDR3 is CASRTSGTRLDTQYF. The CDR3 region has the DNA TGTGCCAGCAGGACCTCTGGGACTAGATTGGATACGCAGTATTTT.

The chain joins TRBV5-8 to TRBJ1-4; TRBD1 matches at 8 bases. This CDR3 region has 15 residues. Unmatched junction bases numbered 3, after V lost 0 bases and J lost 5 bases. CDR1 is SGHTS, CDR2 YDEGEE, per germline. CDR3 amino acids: CASSLGTGSNEKLFF. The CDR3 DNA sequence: TGTGCCAGCAGCTTGGGGACAGGGTCCAATGAAAAACTGTTTTTT.

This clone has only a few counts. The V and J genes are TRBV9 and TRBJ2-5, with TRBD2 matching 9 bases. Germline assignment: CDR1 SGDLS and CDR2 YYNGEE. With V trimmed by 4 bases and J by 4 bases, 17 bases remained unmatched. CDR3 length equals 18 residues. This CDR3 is CASSPKGGLAGAGETQYF. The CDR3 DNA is TGTGCCAGCAGCCCGAAAGGTGGTTTAGCGGGGGCCGGAGAGACCCAGTACTTC.

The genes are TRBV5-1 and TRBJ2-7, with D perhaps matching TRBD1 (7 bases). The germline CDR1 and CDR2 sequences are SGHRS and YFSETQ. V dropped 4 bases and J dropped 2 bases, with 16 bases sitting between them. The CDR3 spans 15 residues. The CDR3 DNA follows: TGCGCCAGCAGCCTCGGAGGGACAGTCACCTACGAGCAGTACTTC. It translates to CASSLGGTVTYEQYF.

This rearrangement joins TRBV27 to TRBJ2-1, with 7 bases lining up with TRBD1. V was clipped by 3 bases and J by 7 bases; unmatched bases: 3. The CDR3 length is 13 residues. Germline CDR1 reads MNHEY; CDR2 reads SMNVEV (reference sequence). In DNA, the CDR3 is TGTGCCAGCAGTTTCAGGGGGACGAATGAGCAGTTCTTC. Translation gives CASSFRGTNEQFF.

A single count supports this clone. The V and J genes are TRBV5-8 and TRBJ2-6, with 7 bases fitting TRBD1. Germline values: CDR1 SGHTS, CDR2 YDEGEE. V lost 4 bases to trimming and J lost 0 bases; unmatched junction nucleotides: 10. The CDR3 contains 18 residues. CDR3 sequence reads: CASSARQGTFSGANVLTF. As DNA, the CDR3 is TGTGCCAGCAGCGCCCGACAGGGAACTTTCTCTGGGGCCAACGTCCTGACTTTC.

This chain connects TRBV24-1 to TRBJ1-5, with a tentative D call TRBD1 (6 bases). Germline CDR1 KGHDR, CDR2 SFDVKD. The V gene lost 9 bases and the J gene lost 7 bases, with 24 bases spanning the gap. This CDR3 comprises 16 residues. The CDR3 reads CATQSGGGGGRQPQHF. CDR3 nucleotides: TGTGCCACCCAATCCGGGGGAGGGGGGGGGAGGCAGCCCCAGCATTTT.

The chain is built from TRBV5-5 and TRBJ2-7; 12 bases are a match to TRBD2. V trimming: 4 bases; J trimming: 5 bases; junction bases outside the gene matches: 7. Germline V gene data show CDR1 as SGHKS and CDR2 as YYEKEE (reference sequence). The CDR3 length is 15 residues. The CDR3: CASSPTSGRLHEQYF. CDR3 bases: TGTGCCAGCAGCCCCACTAGCGGGAGGCTCCACGAGCAGTACTTC. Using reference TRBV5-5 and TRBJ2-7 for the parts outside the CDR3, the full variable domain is DAGVTQSPTHLIKTRGQQVTLRCSPISGHKSVSWYQQVLGQGPQFIFQYYEKEERGRGNFPDRFSARQFPNYSSELNVNALLLGDSALYLCASSPTSGRLHEQYFGPGTRLTVT.

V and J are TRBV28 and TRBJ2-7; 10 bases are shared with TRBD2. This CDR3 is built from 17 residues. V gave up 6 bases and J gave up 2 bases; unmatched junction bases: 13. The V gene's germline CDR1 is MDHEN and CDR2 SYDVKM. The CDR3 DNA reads TGTGCCAGCAGGCGTACCTCCGGGACTAGCGAGGCCTACGAGCAGTACTTC. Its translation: CASRRTSGTSEAYEQYF.

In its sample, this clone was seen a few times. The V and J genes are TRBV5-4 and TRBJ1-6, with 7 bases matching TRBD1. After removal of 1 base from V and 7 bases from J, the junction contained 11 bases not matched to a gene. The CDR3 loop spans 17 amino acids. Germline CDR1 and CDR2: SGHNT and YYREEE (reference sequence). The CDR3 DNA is TGTGCCAGCAGCTTGCGGCGAGGGGGCCTTAGGAATTCACCCCTCCACTTT. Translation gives CASSLRRGGLRNSPLHF.

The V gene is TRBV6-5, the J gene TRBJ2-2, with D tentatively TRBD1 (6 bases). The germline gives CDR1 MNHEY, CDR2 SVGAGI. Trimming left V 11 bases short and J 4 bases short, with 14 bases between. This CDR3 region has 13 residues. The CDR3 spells CASRQAATGELFF. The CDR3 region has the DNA TGTGCCTCCCGACAGGCCGCCACCGGGGAGCTGTTTTTT.

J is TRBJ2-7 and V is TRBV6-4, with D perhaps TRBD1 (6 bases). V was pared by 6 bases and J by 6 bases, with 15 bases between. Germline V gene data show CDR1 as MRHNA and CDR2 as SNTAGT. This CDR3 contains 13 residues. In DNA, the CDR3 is TGTGCCAGCAGCTCCGACAGGCGGAGCGAGCAGTACTTC. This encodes CASSSDRRSEQYF.

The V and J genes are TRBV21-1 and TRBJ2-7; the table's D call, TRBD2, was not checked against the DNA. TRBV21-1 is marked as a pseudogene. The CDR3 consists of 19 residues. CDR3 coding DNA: TGTGCCAGCAGCTTAGCCAGACCGGGACTAGCGGGAGCCCACTACGAGCAGTACTTC. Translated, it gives CASSLARPGLAGAHYEQYF.

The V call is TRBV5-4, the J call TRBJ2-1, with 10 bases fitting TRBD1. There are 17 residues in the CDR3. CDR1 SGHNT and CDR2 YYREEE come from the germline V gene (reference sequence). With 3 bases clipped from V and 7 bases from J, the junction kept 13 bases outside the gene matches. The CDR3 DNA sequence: TGTGCCAGCAGCTCGGGTAAGACAGGGGGCATAGGGAATGAGCAGTTCTTC. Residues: CASSSGKTGGIGNEQFF. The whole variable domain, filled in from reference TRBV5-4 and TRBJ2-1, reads ETGVTQSPTHLIKTRGQQVTLRCSSQSGHNTVSWYQQALGQGPQFIFQYYREEENGRGNFPPRFSGLQFPNYSSELNVNALELDDSALYLCASSSGKTGGIGNEQFFGPGTRLTVL.

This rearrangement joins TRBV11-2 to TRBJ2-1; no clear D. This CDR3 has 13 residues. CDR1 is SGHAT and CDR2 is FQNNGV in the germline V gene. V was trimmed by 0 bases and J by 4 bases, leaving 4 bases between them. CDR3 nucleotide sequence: TGTGCCAGCAGCTTAGATCGTTACAATGAGCAGTTCTTC. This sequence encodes CASSLDRYNEQFF.

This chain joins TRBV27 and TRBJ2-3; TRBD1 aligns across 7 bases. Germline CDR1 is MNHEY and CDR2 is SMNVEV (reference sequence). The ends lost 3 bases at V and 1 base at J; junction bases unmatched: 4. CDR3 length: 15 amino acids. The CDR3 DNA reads TGTGCCAGCAGTTTTACAGGGGCGCGCACAGATACGCAGTATTTT. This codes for CASSFTGARTDTQYF.

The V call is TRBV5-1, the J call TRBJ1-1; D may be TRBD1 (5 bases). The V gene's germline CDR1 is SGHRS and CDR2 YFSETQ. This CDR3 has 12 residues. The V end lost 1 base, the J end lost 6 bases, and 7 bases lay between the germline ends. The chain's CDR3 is CASSLRGAEAFF. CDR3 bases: TGCGCCAGCAGCTTGAGGGGCGCTGAAGCTTTCTTT. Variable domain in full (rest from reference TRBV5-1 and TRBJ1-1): KAGVTQTPRYLIKTRGQQVTLSCSPISGHRSVSWYQQTPGQGLQFLFEYFSETQRNKGNFPGRFSGRQFSNSRSEMNVSTLELGDSALYLCASSLRGAEAFFGQGTRLTVV.

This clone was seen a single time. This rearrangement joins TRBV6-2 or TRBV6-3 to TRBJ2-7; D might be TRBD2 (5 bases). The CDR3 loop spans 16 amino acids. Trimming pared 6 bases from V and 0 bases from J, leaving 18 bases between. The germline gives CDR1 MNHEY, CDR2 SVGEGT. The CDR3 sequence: CASSPGGSVTSYEQYF. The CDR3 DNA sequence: TGTGCCAGCAGCCCCGGTGGTAGCGTGACCTCCTACGAGCAGTACTTC.

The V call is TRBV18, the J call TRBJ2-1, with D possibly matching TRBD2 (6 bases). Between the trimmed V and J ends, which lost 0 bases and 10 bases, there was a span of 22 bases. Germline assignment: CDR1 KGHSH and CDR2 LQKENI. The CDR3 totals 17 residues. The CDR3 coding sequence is TGTGCCAGCTCACCACCGATGGGAAGTGGGAGGAGAGAGGAGCAGTTCTTC. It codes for CASSPPMGSGRREEQFF.

The CDR3 coding sequence is TGTGCGTGCAGGGGCATTAACTATGGCTACACCTTC. It codes for CACRGINYGYTF. The V gene is TRBV12-3 or TRBV12-4, the J gene TRBJ1-2, with a possible D match to TRBD1 (6 bases). This CDR3 is built from 12 residues.

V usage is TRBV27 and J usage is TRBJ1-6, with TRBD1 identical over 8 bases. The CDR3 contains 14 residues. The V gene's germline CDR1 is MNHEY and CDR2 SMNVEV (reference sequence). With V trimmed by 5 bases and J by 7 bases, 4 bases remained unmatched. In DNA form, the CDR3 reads TGTGCCAGCAGTGGACAGGGTATGAATTCACCCCTCCACTTT. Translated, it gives CASSGQGMNSPLHF.

Here the CDR3 DNA reads TGTGCCAGTAGTATCCAGGGCCGTCAGCCCCAGCATTTT. Translated: CASSIQGRQPQHF. The V gene is TRBV19, the J gene TRBJ1-5; D is possibly TRBD1 (5 bases). From germline, CDR1 is LNHDA and CDR2 SQIVND (reference sequence). V was pared by 3 bases and J by 6 bases, with 9 bases between. The CDR3 is made up of 13 amino acids.

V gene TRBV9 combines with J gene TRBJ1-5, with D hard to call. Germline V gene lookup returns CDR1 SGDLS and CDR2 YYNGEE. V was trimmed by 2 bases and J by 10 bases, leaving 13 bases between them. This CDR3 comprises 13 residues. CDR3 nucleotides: TGTGCCAGCAGCGTCTCGGGAATGGAACCCCAGCATTTT. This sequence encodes CASSVSGMEPQHF. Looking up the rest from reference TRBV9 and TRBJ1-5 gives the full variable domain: DSGVTQTPKHLITATGQRVTLRCSPRSGDLSVYWYQQSLDQGLQFLIQYYNGEERAKGNILERFSAQQFPDLHSELNLSSLELGDSALYFCASSVSGMEPQHFGDGTRLSIL.

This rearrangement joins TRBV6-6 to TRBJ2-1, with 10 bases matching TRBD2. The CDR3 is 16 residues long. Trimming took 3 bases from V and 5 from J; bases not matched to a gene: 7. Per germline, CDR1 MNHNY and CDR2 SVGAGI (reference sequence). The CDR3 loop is CASSYGVAGGDNEQFF. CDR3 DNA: TGTGCCAGCAGTTATGGGGTAGCGGGAGGAGACAATGAGCAGTTCTTC.

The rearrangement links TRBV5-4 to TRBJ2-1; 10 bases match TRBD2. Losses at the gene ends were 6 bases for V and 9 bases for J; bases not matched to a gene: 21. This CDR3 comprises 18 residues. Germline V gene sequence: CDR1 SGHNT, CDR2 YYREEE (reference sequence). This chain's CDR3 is CASTPTAAGGLSGGEQFF. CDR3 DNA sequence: TGTGCCAGCACCCCAACGGCAGCGGGAGGGCTATCAGGTGGTGAGCAGTTCTTC.

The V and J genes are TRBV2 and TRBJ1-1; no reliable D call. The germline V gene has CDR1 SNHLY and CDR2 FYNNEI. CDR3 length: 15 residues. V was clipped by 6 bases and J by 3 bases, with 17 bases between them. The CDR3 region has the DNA TGTGCCAGCAGCGCCCAAGGGCAGGAGGACACTGAAGCTTTCTTT. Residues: CASSAQGQEDTEAFF.

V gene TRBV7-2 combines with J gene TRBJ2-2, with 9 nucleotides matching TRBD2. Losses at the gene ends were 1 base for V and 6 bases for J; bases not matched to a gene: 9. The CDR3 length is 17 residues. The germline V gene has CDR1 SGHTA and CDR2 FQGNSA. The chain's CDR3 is CASSLVGREGPSGELFF. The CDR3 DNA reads TGTGCCAGCAGCTTAGTGGGGCGGGAGGGCCCGTCCGGGGAGCTGTTTTTT.

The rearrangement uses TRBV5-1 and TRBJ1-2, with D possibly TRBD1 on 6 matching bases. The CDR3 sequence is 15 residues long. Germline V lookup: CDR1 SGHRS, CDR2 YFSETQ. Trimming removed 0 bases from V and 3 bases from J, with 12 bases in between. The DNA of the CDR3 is TGCGCCAGCAGCTTGGGACAGGCAACGGACTATGGCTACACCTTC. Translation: CASSLGQATDYGYTF.

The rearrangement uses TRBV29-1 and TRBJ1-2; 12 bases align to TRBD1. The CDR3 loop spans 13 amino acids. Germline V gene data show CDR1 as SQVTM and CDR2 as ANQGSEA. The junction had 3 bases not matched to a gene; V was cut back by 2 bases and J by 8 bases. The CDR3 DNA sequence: TGCAGCGTTGAACGGGACAGGGGGCGGGGCTACACCTTC. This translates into CSVERDRGRGYTF.